The entry below describes one T cell receptor (beta chain). Its antigen is currently unknown. V was shortened by 6 bases and J by 8 bases, with 10 bases between the two germline ends. The CDR3 is 12 amino acids. Germline V gene lookup returns CDR1 LNHNV and CDR2 YYDKDF (reference sequence). The PCR was carried out with 60 Vbeta primers and 13 Jbeta primers. Data came from immunoSEQ multiplex PCR; TCRdb stores just in-frame clones and leaves some out. The sample has some 190,000 clones; 65% to 85% are singletons. The data derive from a study of cytomegalovirus exposure and HLA in healthy donors. Overall study: Some 180 million T cells yielded approximately 110 million unique TCR beta sequences in earlier analysis. Study observations and caveats: HLA allele associations emerged for some 16,000 TCR beta sequences in a later analysis, at 0.05 false discovery rate. A missense variant in DCLRE1C was later tied to TCR beta V- and J-gene trimming. Most of the TCR beta V segments (in an earlier analysis) were productive either about 90% or about 30% of the time.

The sequenced sample was PBMCs. The V and J genes are TRBV15 and TRBJ2-2; D may be TRBD2 (6 bases). The clonotype was recovered from a man aged 18 to 29 in good health and CMV-seronegative. CDR3 in amino acids: CATRGGPGELFF. The CDR3 DNA is TGTGCCACCAGGGGGGGACCGGGGGAGCTGTTTTTT.